Reported below is one TCR beta chain. This clonotype was seen more than once but under ten times. Its antigen is currently not known. Base quality data are lacking; no much larger clone is found one base away. In light of the paper, this sample's time point label describes: newly diagnosed GD, antithyroid drugs for less than 3 months. RNA was extracted from PBMCs in TRIzol for both TCR sequencing and RNA sequencing. The diagnosis of Graves' disease followed American Thyroid Association guidelines. Recruitment of patients was carried out at an endocrinology department in Xi'an, China. From each patient, about 8.9 milliliters of peripheral blood was collected into an EDTA anticoagulant tube. Ficoll Paque Plus density gradient separation was used to isolate PBMCs, and no further T cell sorting was done. An Agilent 2100 Bioanalyzer and agarose gel were used to check RNA quality, and a NanoDrop 2000 was used to measure RNA concentration.

The data were taken from a study of regulatory T cells in long-lasting Graves disease (dated by TCRdb to the early 2020s). Study-level background: In the newly diagnosed Graves' disease group, patients had been taking antithyroid drugs for less than 3 months. This study used TCR sequencing and RNA sequencing of peripheral blood to compare persistent Graves' disease patients against newly diagnosed Graves' disease patients. The study took place in China and was registered as a clinical trial. A total of around 35 samples underwent TCR sequencing, from roughly 13 patients with persistent Graves' disease and 20 or so patients with newly diagnosed Graves' disease.

The junction carries 7 bases between V and J, which are trimmed by 0 bases and 10 bases respectively. The CDR3 measures 11 amino acids from cysteine to phenylalanine. Left in the record is the CDR3 DNA by itself, 33 bases read in frame from the first base. CDR1 and CDR2, per the germline V gene (reference sequence), are DFQATT and SNEGSKA. Library generation was performed with multiplex PCR. Sequenced on an Illumina HiSeq 4000. TCR beta libraries were built with iRepertoire HTBI primers and Arm-PCR amplification of CDR3 regions. Gel purification was performed on PCR products prior to sequencing. Under the source paper's analysis protocol: A total of some 65 TRBV and 14 TRBJ segments were identified across samples and were used for gene usage analysis of CDR3 amino acid clonotypes. COPE and FqMerger were used to merge filtered high-quality paired reads into contigs. BLAST was used to align contigs to the IMGT TRBV, TRBD and TRBJ reference genes, and CDR3 was defined following IMGT. Any clonotype with a frequency above 0.1% was counted as a highly expanded clone. Shannon entropy served as the measure of repertoire diversity, while the Gini coefficient captured V-J evenness. Public clonotypes were defined as clonotypes shared by more than one individual. TCRdb itself trimmed the public reads at Q25 with fastp, ran MiXCR and retained productive beta chains. Every distinct CDR3 protein forms one entry, paired with its most common genes and DNA. TCRdb's processing, not the authors' own work, is the source of the V and J calls. This sample holds 530,000 or so distinct CDR3 sequences; about 13% were observed only once. The top ten constitute 8% to 10% of the sample.

What the work shows at the level of the full study, not this receptor alone: Preferential use of TRBV28, TRBJ1-2 and TRBJ2-5 was observed in persistent disease, whereas TRBV20-1 and TRBJ2-1 were favored in newly diagnosed disease. Peripheral blood alone was examined, since thyroid tissue, which constituted the primary lesion, could not be accessed. Compared with newly diagnosed patients, patients with persistent Graves' disease had lower TCR Shannon entropy and fewer highly expanded clones, which suggests clonal expansion. More public clonotypes were shared among persistent patients (2,741) than among newly diagnosed patients (roughly 1,000). The authors acknowledged the small sample size as a limitation that may reduce accuracy. Sequencing and analysis were limited to the TCR beta chain.

The sample also formed part of further work on T cells in Graves' hyperthyroidism and ophthalmopathy. As described in the second report: Stable Graves' hyperthyroidism was defined as no progression to ophthalmopathy during 18 months of follow-up. Hyperthyroidism patients were aged 18 to 65 years and newly diagnosed, with disease duration of less than 2 months. Exclusion was applied to patients with uncontrolled infections, other autoimmune diseases, pregnancy or lactation. Diagnoses were based on clinical symptoms, serum thyroxine and TRAb, thyroid ultrasound and orbital computed tomography. For the first round of RT-PCR on the TCR CDR3, the HTBI primer set was used together with the Qiagen OneStep RT-PCR kit. Most expanded thyroid clonotypes (frequency above 0.001) were also detected in blood, suggesting blood repertoires may reflect thyroid immune responses. Ophthalmopathy was separated from stable hyperthyroidism by a 13 V-J signature model, with around 88% sensitivity and about 81% specificity obtained in cross-validation and 80%/75% obtained in testing. In validation, the model predicted progression to ophthalmopathy with approximately 71% sensitivity and about 72% specificity, a median of about 6.7 months before onset. TCR V-J signatures able to tell the groups apart were searched for in a discovery cohort of 100 patients, of whom approximately 40 had Graves' ophthalmopathy and 57 had stable Graves' hyperthyroidism. Prospective prediction of ophthalmopathy was tested in an independent validation cohort of 18 to 20 hyperthyroidism patients and 17 patients who later progressed to ophthalmopathy. For training and testing, the 100 or so patients in the discovery cohort were randomly divided in a 7:3 ratio. In more than 5 Graves' hyperthyroidism patients, the study also compared T-cell repertoires from thyroid tissue with T-cell repertoires from blood. After blood sampling, hyperthyroidism patients were treated with methimazole at a starting dose of 30 mg daily, and ophthalmopathy patients were treated with high-dose intravenous methylprednisolone. A second multiplex PCR round built the libraries, followed by size selection and purification. Sequencing of the libraries was done on an Illumina HiSeq2000 using paired-end 100 bp reads. SOAPnuke was used to process the raw data, removing reads that contained adapters or uncalled bases, had a mean Phred below 15, or lacked an exact match to the constant primer or identifier. COPE v1.2.5 was used to merge the high-quality paired reads, and each unique nucleotide sequence was defined as a clonotype. Clonotypes were aligned to IMGT TRBV, TRBD and TRBJ reference segments using MiTCR v1.1. The analysis included only V-J combinations with a frequency above 0.0001, which together covered over 98% of the repertoires. A TCS score was defined as the ratio between F50 (clonal expansion) and ExV (chaos), using BLOSUM62-based TCRdist between CDR3 peptides within each V-J. Welch's t-statistics and random forest reduced fewer than 600 V-J features to about 13, which were used in a naive Bayes classifier (R e1071). No statistical method was used to set the sample size in advance, and investigators knew the group allocation. The paper describes TCR Vbeta CDR3 sequencing of some 130 peripheral blood samples, made up of 43 ophthalmopathy patients, approximately 73 hyperthyroidism patients and some 17 progressor patients.

This clonotype was obtained from a young man with Graves disease. Donor details come from another sample of the same person, matched by shared clones. Rearrangement joined TRBV20-1 to TRBJ2-1; no D gene call is confident. The sequencing used peripheral blood mononuclear cells (PBMCs), collected at new diagnosis, from a patient treated with antithyroid drugs. The CDR3 region: CSARESSEQFF. DNA sequence: TGCAGTGCTAGAGAGAGCAGCGAGCAGTTCTTC.